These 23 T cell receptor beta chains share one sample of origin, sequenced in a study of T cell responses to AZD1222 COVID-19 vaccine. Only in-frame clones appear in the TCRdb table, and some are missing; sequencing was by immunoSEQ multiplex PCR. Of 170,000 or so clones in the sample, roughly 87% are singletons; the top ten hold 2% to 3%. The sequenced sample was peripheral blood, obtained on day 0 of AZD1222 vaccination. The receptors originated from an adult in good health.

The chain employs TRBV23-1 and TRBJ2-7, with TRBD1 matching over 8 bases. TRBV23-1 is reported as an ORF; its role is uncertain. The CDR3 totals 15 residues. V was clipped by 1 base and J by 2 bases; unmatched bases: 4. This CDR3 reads CASSQWGRGPYEQYF. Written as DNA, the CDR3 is TGCGCCAGCAGTCAATGGGGCAGGGGGCCCTACGAGCAGTACTTC.

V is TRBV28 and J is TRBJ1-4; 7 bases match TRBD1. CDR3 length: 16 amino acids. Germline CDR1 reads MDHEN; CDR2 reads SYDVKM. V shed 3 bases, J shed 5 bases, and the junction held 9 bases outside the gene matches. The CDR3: CASSFWETGTNEKLFF. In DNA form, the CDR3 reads TGTGCCAGCAGTTTCTGGGAGACAGGGACAAATGAAAAACTGTTTTTT.

DNA for the CDR3: TGTGCCAGCAGTACCGGGACAGGCGGAAATCAGCCCCAGCATTTT. As protein: CASSTGTGGNQPQHF. The V gene is TRBV6-6, the J gene TRBJ1-5; TRBD1 aligns across 8 bases. CDR3 length equals 15 residues. Trimming cost V 5 bases and J 4 bases; bases outside gene matches: 7. Germline CDR1 reads MNHNY; CDR2 reads SVGAGI (reference sequence).

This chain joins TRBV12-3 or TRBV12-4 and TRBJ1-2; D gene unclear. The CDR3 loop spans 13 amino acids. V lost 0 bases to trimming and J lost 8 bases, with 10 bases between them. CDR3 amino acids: CASSLAWDEGYTF. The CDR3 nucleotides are TGTGCCAGCAGTTTAGCTTGGGATGAGGGCTACACCTTC.

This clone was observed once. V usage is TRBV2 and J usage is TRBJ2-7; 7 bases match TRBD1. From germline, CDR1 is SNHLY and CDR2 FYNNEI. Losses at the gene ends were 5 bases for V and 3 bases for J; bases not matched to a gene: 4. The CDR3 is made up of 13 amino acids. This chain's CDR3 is CASSRDRDYEQYF. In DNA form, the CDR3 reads TGTGCCAGCAGTAGGGACAGAGACTACGAGCAGTACTTC.

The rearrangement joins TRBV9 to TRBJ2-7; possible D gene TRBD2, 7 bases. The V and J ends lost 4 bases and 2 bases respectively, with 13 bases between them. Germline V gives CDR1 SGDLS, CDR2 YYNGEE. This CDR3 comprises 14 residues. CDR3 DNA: TGTGCCAGCAGCTTCGGGGGGACACCCTACGAGCAGTACTTC. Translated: CASSFGGTPYEQYF.

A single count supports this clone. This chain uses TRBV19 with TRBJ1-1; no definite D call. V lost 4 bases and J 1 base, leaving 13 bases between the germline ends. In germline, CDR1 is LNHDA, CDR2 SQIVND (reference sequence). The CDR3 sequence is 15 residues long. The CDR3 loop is CASSKKRGGNTEAFF. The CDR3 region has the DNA TGTGCCAGTAGTAAAAAGCGGGGAGGGAACACTGAAGCTTTCTTT. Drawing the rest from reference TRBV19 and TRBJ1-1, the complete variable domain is DGGITQSPKYLFRKEGQNVTLSCEQNLNHDAMYWYRQDPGQGLRLIYYSQIVNDFQKGDIAEGYSVSREKKESFPLTVTSAQKNPTAFYLCASSKKRGGNTEAFFGQGTRLTVV.

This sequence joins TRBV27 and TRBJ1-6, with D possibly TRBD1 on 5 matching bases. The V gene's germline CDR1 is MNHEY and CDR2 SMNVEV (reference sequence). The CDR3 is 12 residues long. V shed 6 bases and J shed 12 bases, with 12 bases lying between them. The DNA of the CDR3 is TGTGCCAGCAGCTTTGACGGGGGACCCCTCCACTTT. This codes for CASSFDGGPLHF.

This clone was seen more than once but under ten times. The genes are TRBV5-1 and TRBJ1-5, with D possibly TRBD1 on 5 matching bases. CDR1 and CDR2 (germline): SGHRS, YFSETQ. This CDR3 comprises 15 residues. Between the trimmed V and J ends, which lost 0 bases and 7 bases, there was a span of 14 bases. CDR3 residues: CASSLDAGGGQPQHF. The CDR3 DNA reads TGCGCCAGCAGCTTGGATGCGGGCGGGGGGCAGCCCCAGCATTTT.

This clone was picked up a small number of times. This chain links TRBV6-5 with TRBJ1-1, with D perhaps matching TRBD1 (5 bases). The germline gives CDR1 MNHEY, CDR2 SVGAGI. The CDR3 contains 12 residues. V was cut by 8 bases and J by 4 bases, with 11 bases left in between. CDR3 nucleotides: TGTGCCAGCTCCTCCGGGGCCACTGAAGCTTTCTTT. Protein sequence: CASSSGATEAFF.

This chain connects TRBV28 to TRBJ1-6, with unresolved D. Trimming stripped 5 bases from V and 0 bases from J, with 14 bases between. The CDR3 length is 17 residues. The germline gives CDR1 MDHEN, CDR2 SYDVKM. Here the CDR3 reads CASSPLDLSSYNSPLHF. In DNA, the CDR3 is TGTGCCAGCAGTCCCCTGGACTTAAGCTCCTATAATTCACCCCTCCACTTT.

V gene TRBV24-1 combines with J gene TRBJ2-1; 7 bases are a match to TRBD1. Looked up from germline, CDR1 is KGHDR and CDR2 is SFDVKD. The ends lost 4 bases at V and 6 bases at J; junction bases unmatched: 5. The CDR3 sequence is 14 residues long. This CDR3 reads CATSDPGQVNEQFF. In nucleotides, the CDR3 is TGTGCCACCAGTGACCCAGGACAGGTCAATGAGCAGTTCTTC.

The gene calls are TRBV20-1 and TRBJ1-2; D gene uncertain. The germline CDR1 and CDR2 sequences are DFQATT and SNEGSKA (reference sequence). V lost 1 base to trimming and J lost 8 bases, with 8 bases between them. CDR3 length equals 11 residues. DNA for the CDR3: TGCAGTGCTAGAGTCGGGGAAGGCTACACCTTC. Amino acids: CSARVGEGYTF.

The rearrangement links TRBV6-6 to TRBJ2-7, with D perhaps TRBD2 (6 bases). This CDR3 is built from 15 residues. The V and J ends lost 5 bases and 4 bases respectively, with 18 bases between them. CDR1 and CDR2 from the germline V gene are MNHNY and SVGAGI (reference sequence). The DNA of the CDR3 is TGTGCCAGCAGTCGAACCGGGACTTTTTCTTACGAGCAGTACTTC. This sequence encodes CASSRTGTFSYEQYF.

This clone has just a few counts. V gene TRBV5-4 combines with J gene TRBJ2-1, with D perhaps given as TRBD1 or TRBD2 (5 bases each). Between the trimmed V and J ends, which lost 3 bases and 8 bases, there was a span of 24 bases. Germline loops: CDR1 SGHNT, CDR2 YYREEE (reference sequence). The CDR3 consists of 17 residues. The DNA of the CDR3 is TGTGCCAGCAGCTCCTCTGTAGGCTGGGGCACGGGACATGAGCAGTTCTTC. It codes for CASSSSVGWGTGHEQFF.

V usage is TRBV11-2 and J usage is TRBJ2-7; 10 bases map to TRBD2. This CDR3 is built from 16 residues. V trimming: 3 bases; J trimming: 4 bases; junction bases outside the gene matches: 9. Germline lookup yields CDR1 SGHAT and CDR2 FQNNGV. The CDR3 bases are TGTGCCAGCAGCTTGAACAGCGGGAGGGCCTTTTACGAGCAGTACTTC. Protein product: CASSLNSGRAFYEQYF.

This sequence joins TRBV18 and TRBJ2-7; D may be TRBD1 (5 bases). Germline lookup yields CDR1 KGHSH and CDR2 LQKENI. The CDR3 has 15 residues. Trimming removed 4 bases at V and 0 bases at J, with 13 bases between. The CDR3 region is CASSQGPSLSYEQYF. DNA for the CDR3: TGTGCCAGCTCACAGGGGCCGAGTCTCTCCTACGAGCAGTACTTC.

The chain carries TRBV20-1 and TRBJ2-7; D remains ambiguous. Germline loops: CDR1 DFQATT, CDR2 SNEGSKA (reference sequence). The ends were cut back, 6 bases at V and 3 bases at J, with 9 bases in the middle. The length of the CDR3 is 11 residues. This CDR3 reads CSALDLYEQYF. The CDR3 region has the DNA TGCAGTGCCCTGGACCTCTACGAGCAGTACTTC.

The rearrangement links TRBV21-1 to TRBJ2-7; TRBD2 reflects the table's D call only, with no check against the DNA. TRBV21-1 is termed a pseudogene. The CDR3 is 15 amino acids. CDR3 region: CASKPGLGSSYEQYF. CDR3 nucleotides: TGTGCCAGCAAACCGGGACTAGGGTCTTCCTACGAGCAGTACTTC.

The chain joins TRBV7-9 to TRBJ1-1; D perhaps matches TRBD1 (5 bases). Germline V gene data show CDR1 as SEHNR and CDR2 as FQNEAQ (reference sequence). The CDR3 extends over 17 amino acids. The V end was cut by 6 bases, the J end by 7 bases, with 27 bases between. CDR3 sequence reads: CASRERPGSLKANEAFF. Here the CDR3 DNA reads TGTGCCAGCAGGGAAAGACCAGGGTCCCTTAAAGCGAATGAAGCTTTCTTT.

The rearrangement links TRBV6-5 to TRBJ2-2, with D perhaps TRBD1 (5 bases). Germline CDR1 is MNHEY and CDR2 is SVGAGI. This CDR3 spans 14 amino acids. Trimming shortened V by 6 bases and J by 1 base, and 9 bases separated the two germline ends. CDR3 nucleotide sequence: TGTGCCAGCAGCCGTGGACAGAACACCGGGGAGCTGTTTTTT. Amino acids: CASSRGQNTGELFF.

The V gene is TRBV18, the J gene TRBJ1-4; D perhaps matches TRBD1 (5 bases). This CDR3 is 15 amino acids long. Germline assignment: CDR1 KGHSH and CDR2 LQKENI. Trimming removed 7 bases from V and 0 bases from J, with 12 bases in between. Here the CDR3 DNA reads TGTGCCAGCTTTTCCAGGGCCTCAACTAATGAAAAACTGTTTTTT. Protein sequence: CASFSRASTNEKLFF.

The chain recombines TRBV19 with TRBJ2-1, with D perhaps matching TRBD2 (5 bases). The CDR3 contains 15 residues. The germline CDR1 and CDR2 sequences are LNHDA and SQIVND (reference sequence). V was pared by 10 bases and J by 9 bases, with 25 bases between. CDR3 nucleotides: TGTGCCACCGGGAACGGGCGGTACAGAATGAGTGAGCAGTTCTTC. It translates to CATGNGRYRMSEQFF.